The clone carrying this TCR beta chain showed up many times. Its antigen is unknown. The data were taken from a study of T-cell reconstitution after alpha-beta-depleted transplantation in children. With V trimmed by 3 bases and J by 5 bases, 9 bases remained unmatched. The CDR3 is 18 amino acids. Germline V gives CDR1 SGHRS, CDR2 YFSETQ. Unique molecular identifiers were incorporated into the prepared TCRbeta library. TCRdb re-called the PCR reads through MiXCR, storing one row per CDR3 protein. This table has 200,000 to 300,000 distinct CDR3 sequences, approximately 8.9% appearing once. Study observations and caveats: A year post-transplant, T-cell counts and diversity derived mostly from newly produced T cells. Reportedly, only several hundred clones from non-depleted graft cells drove alpha-beta T-cell counts at about two months. The study traced high day-60 TCRbeta diversity in some patients to surviving recipient T cells and thymic progenitors.

The rearrangement joins TRBV5-1 to TRBJ2-1; 15 bases align to TRBD2. The material sequenced was PBMCs, mostly from graft donor cells, taken 180 days after TCRalphabeta/CD19-depleted stem cell transplant. The TCR was taken from a male patient aged 10-17 years who had a stem cell transplant for acute lymphoblastic leukemia, so the T cells may come from the graft donor. The DNA of the CDR3 is TGCGCCAGCAGCTATCCCGGACTAGCGGGAGGGCGTAACAATGAGCAGTTCTTC. Translating gives CASSYPGLAGGRNNEQFF. The variable domain in full, completed from reference TRBV5-1 and TRBJ2-1, reads KAGVTQTPRYLIKTRGQQVTLSCSPISGHRSVSWYQQTPGQGLQFLFEYFSETQRNKGNFPGRFSGRQFSNSRSEMNVSTLELGDSALYLCASSYPGLAGGRNNEQFFGPGTRLTVL.